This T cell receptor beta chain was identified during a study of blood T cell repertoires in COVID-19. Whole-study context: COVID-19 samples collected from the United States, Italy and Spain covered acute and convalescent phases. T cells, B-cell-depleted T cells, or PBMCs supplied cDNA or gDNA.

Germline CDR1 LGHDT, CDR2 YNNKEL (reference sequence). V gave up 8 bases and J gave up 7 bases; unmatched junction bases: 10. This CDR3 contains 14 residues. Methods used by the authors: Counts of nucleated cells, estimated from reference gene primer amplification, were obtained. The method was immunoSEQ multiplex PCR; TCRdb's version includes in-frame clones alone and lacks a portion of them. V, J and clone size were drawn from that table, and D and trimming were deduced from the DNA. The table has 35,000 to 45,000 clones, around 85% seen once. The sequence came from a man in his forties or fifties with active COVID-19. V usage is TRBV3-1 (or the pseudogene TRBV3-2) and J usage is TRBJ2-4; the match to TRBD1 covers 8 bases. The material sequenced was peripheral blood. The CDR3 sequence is CASEKQGARNIQYF. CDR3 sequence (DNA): TGTGCCAGCGAAAAGCAGGGGGCCCGGAACATTCAGTACTTC.